The 17 T cell receptor beta chains below all came from one sample that was sequenced in a study of blood T cell repertoires in COVID-19. Produced via immunoSEQ multiplex PCR; TCRdb's table is partial and in-frame only. The sample has about 270,000 clones, around 85% seen once. Sequencing was carried out using peripheral blood. The origin of the receptors is a woman aged 30 to 39 with COVID-19, enrolled during active disease.

This rearrangement joins TRBV20-1 to TRBJ2-7, with TRBD1 matching 7 bases. The V segment lost 6 bases and the J segment 5 bases; nucleotides outside the gene matches: 4. CDR1 and CDR2 (germline): DFQATT, SNEGSKA (reference sequence). The CDR3 covers 11 residues. The CDR3 spells CSATGKNEQYF. Written as DNA, the CDR3 is TGCAGTGCGACAGGGAAAAACGAGCAGTACTTC.

This chain connects TRBV4-1 to TRBJ2-7, with 9 bases lining up with TRBD1. The CDR3 totals 14 residues. The V gene's germline CDR1 is MGHRA and CDR2 YSYEKL. J lost 5 bases, V lost 3 bases, and 5 bases had no gene match. The CDR3 protein is CASSQQDRGHEQYF. In nucleotides, the CDR3 is TGCGCCAGCAGCCAGCAGGACAGGGGCCACGAGCAGTACTTC.

The chain couples TRBV10-2 to TRBJ1-3; unclear D gene. V lost 6 bases to trimming and J lost 0 bases, with 9 bases between them. This CDR3 contains 14 residues. Germline values: CDR1 WSHSY, CDR2 SAAADI. The CDR3 loop reads CASRIVLSGNTIYF. The CDR3, as DNA: TGCGCCAGCAGGATAGTTCTCTCTGGAAACACCATATATTTT.

The rearrangement uses TRBV12-5 and TRBJ2-7; TRBD2 agrees at 10 bases. The CDR3 totals 14 residues. V lost 5 bases, J lost 4 bases, and 5 bases stayed unmatched. From germline, CDR1 is LGHNT and CDR2 FRNRAP. DNA for the CDR3: TGTGCTAGTGGTCAGCGGGGGGGCCTTTACGAGCAGTACTTC. Translated, it gives CASGQRGGLYEQYF.

V is TRBV5-5 and J is TRBJ1-2; D unclear. The V gene's germline CDR1 is SGHKS and CDR2 YYEKEE (reference sequence). This CDR3 region has 13 residues. V gave up 4 bases and J gave up 4 bases, with 11 bases separating them. CDR3 region: CASSPGGAYGYTF. DNA for the CDR3: TGTGCCAGCAGCCCTGGTGGAGCCTATGGCTACACCTTC.

This clone showed up many times. The chain employs TRBV7-9 and TRBJ1-2, with D perhaps matching TRBD1 (5 bases). Germline CDR1 and CDR2: SEHNR and FQNEAQ (reference sequence). V dropped 1 base and J dropped 4 bases, with 13 bases sitting between them. The CDR3 sequence is 15 residues long. The DNA for the CDR3 is TGTGCCAGCAGCTTAGATACGGACATGGGCTATGGCTACACCTTC. It encodes CASSLDTDMGYGYTF. The complete variable domain, with remaining parts taken from reference TRBV7-9 and TRBJ1-2, reads DTGVSQNPRHKITKRGQNVTFRCDPISEHNRLYWYRQTLGQGPEFLTYFQNEAQLEKSRLLSDRFSAERPKGSFSTLEIQRTEQGDSAMYLCASSLDTDMGYGYTFGSGTRLTVV.

On this clone itself: The same CDR3 arises from other DNA sequences in this sample as well. This rearrangement joins TRBV9 to TRBJ2-3, with 9 bases matching TRBD2. Trimming at V came to 0 bases and at J to 3 bases, leaving 2 bases not matched to a gene. CDR1 and CDR2 (germline): SGDLS, YYNGEE. The CDR3 runs 15 residues. Here the CDR3 DNA reads TGTGCCAGCAGCGTAGTTGCGGGGGGGACAGATACGCAGTATTTT. Translating it yields CASSVVAGGTDTQYF.

The chain is built from TRBV12-3 or TRBV12-4 and TRBJ2-7; D gene unclear. This CDR3 is built from 13 residues. Trimming took off 7 bases at V and 3 bases at J, with 13 bases between the two ends. The CDR3 loop is CASNHGGVYEQYF. The CDR3 DNA sequence: TGTGCCAGCAATCACGGCGGAGTCTACGAGCAGTACTTC.

This clone was seen more than once but under ten times. The genes are TRBV25-1 and TRBJ1-1, with 10 bases identical to TRBD1. J was trimmed by 14 bases and V by 0 bases; bases with no gene match: 12. From germline, CDR1 is MGHDK and CDR2 SYGVNS. The CDR3 is 15 amino acids. This CDR3 reads CASSEYILGQGPGFF. CDR3 in DNA: TGTGCCAGCAGTGAATATATTCTGGGACAGGGGCCTGGGTTCTTT.

This rearrangement joins TRBV3-1 (or the pseudogene TRBV3-2) to TRBJ1-3; TRBD1 aligns across 7 bases. The V gene end was trimmed by 4 bases and the J gene end by 2 bases; junction bases not matched to a gene: 8. CDR1 is LGHDT, CDR2 YNNKEL, per germline (reference sequence). The CDR3 is 16 residues long. CDR3 in amino acids: CASSRETGRPGNTIYF. CDR3 sequence (DNA): TGTGCCAGCAGCCGCGAGACAGGGCGTCCTGGAAACACCATATATTTT.

The V call is TRBV20-1, the J call TRBJ1-2; unclear D gene. This CDR3 region has 12 residues. Germline V lookup: CDR1 DFQATT, CDR2 SNEGSKA (reference sequence). The V end lost 3 bases, the J end lost 2 bases, and 7 bases lay between the germline ends. The CDR3 region has the DNA TGCAGTGCTAGTGCCGCGAACTATGGCTACACCTTC. This translates into CSASAANYGYTF.

J is TRBJ1-1 and V is TRBV18, with D unclear. Germline CDR1 KGHSH, CDR2 LQKENI. The CDR3 runs to 13 residues. The germline V and J ends were trimmed by 6 bases and 1 base, with 9 bases remaining between them. The CDR3 nucleotides read TGTGCCAGCTCCGTTCAGGAGAACACTGAAGCTTTCTTT. Amino acids: CASSVQENTEAFF.

This chain joins TRBV12-2 and TRBJ1-6; the table gives TRBD1 as D, unverified against the DNA. TRBV12-2 is flagged as a pseudogene. The CDR3 length is 16 residues. The CDR3 DNA reads as TGTGCAAGTCGCCCCAATGGGACAGGGTATTTTTCACCCCTCCACTTT. Protein sequence: CASRPNGTGYFSPLHF.

This clone was picked up one time. The CDR3 region has the DNA TGTGCCAGCAGTCCTACCATGGGGGCTGGGACTAGCGGGCCTAACACCTACGAGCAGTACTTC. This translates into CASSPTMGAGTSGPNTYEQYF. This sequence joins TRBV27 and TRBJ2-7; TRBD2 matches 12 bases. The junction had 22 bases not matched to a gene; V was cut back by 5 bases and J by 2 bases. This CDR3 region has 21 residues. From germline, CDR1 is MNHEY and CDR2 SMNVEV (reference sequence).

The V and J genes are TRBV12-5 and TRBJ2-2, with D possibly matching TRBD1 (7 bases). Trimming left V 1 base short and J 4 bases short, with 10 bases between. CDR3 length: 15 residues. The V gene's germline CDR1 is LGHNT and CDR2 FRNRAP. In DNA form, the CDR3 reads TGTGCTAGTGGTTTGGGACAGGGAGGCACCGGGGAGCTGTTTTTT. This encodes CASGLGQGGTGELFF.

The chain links TRBV12-5 to TRBJ1-1; possible D gene TRBD1, 5 bases. Trimming took 5 bases from V and 6 from J, leaving 19 bases between them. Germline V CDR1 and CDR2: LGHNT, FRNRAP. The CDR3 is 15 amino acids. The CDR3 coding sequence is TGTGCTAGTGGTCCCAGCCCCGGAGGGGTTCCTGAAGCTTTCTTT. Translation: CASGPSPGGVPEAFF.

The gene calls are TRBV28 and TRBJ1-4, with 7 bases identical to TRBD1. This CDR3 is built from 15 residues. V was clipped by 0 bases and J by 7 bases; unmatched bases: 5. The germline V gene has CDR1 MDHEN and CDR2 SYDVKM. The CDR3 DNA sequence: TGTGCCAGCAGTTTATGGAGGGACAGCGGTGAAAAACTGTTTTTT. It translates to CASSLWRDSGEKLFF.